This T cell receptor (beta chain) was documented in a study of T cells in Graves' hyperthyroidism and ophthalmopathy. The CDR3 sequence is 16 residues long. V lost 5 bases, J lost 5 bases, and 9 bases stayed unmatched. Germline V gives CDR1 SEHNR, CDR2 FQNEAQ (reference sequence). Absent ophthalmopathy progression within 18 months defined stable Graves' hyperthyroidism. A patient was excluded if there was uncontrolled infection, other autoimmune disease, pregnancy or lactation. It was RNA transcripts that yielded the amplified TCR beta CDR3 regions. Initially, a first-round RT-PCR of the TCR CDR3 employed the HTBI primer set. TCRdb independently ran MiXCR on the multiplex PCR reads; one entry per CDR3 protein. The data hold approximately 500,000 distinct CDR3 sequences, with about half observed a single time.

Sequenced material: peripheral blood or thyroid tissue (not recorded which). The V call is TRBV7-9, the J call TRBJ2-2; 9 bases match TRBD1. The receptor comes from a woman under 30 with Graves' hyperthyroidism. Here the CDR3 reads CASSPGTGMWTGELFF. The CDR3 nucleotides are TGTGCCAGCAGCCCAGGGACAGGGATGTGGACCGGGGAGCTGTTTTTT.